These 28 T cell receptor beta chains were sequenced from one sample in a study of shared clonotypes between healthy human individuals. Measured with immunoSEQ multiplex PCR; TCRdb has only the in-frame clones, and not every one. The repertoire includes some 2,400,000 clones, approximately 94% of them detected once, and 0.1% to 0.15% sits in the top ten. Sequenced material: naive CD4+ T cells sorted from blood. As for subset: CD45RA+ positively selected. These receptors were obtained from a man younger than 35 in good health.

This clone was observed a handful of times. The CDR3 loop is CASRGRTLVGEQYF. The CDR3 bases are TGTGCCAGCAGGGGCAGGACTCTAGTCGGCGAGCAGTACTTC. This chain joins TRBV28 and TRBJ2-7; TRBD2 is a possible D gene (5 bases). Germline CDR1 and CDR2: MDHEN and SYDVKM. The germline V and J ends were trimmed by 6 bases and 6 bases, with 18 bases remaining between them. The CDR3 is made up of 14 amino acids.

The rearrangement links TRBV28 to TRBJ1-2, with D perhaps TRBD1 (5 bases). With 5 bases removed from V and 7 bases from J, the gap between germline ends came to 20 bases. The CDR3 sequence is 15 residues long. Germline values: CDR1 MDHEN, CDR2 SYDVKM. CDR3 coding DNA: TGTGCCAGCAGTCCGTCCCCGGGGGGTTCTCCTGGCTACACCTTC. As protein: CASSPSPGGSPGYTF.

DNA for the CDR3: TGTGCCAGCAGTGGTTTAGCGGGGGGGGCTGAGACCCAGTACTTC. Its translation is CASSGLAGGAETQYF. The chain couples TRBV25-1 to TRBJ2-5; 11 positions agree with TRBD2. Losses at the gene ends were 4 bases for V and 5 bases for J; bases not matched to a gene: 6. There are 15 residues in the CDR3. Germline loops: CDR1 MGHDK, CDR2 SYGVNS.

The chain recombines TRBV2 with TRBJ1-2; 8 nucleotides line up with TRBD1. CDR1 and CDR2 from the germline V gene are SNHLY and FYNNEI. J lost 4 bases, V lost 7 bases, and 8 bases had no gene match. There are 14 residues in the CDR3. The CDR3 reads CASTRQGHTYGYTF. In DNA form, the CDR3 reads TGTGCCAGCACTAGACAGGGGCACACCTATGGCTACACCTTC. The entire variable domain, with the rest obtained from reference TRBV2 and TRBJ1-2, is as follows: EPEVTQTPSHQVTQMGQEVILRCVPISNHLYFYWYRQILGQKVEFLVSFYNNEISEKSEIFDDQFSVERPDGSNFTLKIRSTKLEDSAMYFCASTRQGHTYGYTFGSGTRLTVV.

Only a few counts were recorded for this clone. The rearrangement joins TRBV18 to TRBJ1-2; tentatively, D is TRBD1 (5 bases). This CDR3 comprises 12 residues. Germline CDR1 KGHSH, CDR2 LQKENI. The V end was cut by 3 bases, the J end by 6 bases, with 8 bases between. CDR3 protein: CASSPRDDGYTF. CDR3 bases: TGTGCCAGCTCACCGCGGGACGATGGCTACACCTTC.

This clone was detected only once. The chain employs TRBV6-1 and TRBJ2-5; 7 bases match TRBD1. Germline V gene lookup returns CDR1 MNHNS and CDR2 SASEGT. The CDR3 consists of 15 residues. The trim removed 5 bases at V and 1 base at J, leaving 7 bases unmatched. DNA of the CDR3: TGTGCCAGCAGTAGACACGGGACAGTCCAAGAGACCCAGTACTTC. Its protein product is CASSRHGTVQETQYF.

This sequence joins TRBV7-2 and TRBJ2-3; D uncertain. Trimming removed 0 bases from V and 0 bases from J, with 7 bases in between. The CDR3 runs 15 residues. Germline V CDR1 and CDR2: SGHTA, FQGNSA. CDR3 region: CASSLAVVSTDTQYF. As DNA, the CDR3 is TGTGCCAGCAGCTTAGCGGTCGTTAGCACAGATACGCAGTATTTT.

The chain's CDR3 is CASGLDRGARPNEKLFF. CDR3 DNA: TGTGCTAGTGGTTTGGACAGGGGGGCTAGACCTAATGAAAAACTGTTTTTT. The V gene is TRBV12-5, the J gene TRBJ1-4; TRBD1 matches at 8 bases. The V gene end was trimmed by 1 base and the J gene end by 3 bases; junction bases not matched to a gene: 7. This CDR3 comprises 17 residues. The germline V gene encodes CDR1 LGHNT and CDR2 FRNRAP.

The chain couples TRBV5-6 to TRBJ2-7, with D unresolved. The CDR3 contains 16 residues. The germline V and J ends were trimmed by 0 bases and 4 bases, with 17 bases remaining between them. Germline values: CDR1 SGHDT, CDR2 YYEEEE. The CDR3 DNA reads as TGTGCCAGCAGCTTGGGTTTCCCGGACGAGATATACGAGCAGTACTTC. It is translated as CASSLGFPDEIYEQYF.

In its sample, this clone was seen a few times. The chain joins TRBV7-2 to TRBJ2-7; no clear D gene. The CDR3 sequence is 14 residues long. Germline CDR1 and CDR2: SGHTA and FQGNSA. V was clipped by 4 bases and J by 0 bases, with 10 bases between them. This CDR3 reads CASSSRAGSYEQYF. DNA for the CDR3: TGTGCCAGCAGCTCGAGAGCTGGCTCCTACGAGCAGTACTTC.

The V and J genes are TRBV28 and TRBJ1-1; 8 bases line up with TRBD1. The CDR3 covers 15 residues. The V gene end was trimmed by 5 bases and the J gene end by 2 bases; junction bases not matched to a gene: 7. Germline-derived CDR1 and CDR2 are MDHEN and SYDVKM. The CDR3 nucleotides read TGTGCCAGCAGTCCGATGACAGGGGTTAACACTGAAGCTTTCTTT. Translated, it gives CASSPMTGVNTEAFF.

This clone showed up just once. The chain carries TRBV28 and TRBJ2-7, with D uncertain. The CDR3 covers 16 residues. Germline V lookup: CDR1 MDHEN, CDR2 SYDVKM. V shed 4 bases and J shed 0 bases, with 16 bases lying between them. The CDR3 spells CASSYKDGTTSYEQYF. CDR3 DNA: TGTGCCAGCAGTTATAAGGACGGAACCACCTCCTACGAGCAGTACTTC.

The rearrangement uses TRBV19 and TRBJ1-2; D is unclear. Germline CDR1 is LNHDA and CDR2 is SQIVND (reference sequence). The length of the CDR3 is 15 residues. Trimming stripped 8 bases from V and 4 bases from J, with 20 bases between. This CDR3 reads CASRESTILFYGYTF. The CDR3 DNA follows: TGTGCCAGTCGAGAATCCACGATCCTATTCTATGGCTACACCTTC. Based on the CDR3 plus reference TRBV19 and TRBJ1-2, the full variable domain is DGGITQSPKYLFRKEGQNVTLSCEQNLNHDAMYWYRQDPGQGLRLIYYSQIVNDFQKGDIAEGYSVSREKKESFPLTVTSAQKNPTAFYLCASRESTILFYGYTFGSGTRLTVV.

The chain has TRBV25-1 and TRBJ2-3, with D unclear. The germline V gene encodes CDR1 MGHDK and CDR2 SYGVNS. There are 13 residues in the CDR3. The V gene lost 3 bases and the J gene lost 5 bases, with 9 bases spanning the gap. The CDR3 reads CASSDSPGDTQYF. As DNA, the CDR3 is TGTGCCAGCAGTGACTCTCCCGGAGATACGCAGTATTTT. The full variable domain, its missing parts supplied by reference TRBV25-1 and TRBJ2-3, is EADIYQTPRYLVIGTGKKITLECSQTMGHDKMYWYQQDPGMELHLIHYSYGVNSTEKGDLSSESTVSRIRTEHFPLTLESARPSHTSQYLCASSDSPGDTQYFGPGTRLTVL.

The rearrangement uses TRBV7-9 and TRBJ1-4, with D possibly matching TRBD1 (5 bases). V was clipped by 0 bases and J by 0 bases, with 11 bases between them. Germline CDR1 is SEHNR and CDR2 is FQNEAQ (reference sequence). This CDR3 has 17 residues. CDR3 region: CASSLAWGPATNEKLFF. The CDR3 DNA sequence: TGTGCCAGCAGCTTAGCTTGGGGACCCGCAACTAATGAAAAACTGTTTTTT.

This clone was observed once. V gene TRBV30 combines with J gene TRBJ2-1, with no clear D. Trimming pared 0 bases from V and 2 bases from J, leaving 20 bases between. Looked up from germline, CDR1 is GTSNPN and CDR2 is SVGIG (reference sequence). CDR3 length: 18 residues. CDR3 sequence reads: CAWSVLKASPSPYNEQFF. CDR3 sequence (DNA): TGTGCCTGGAGTGTTTTGAAAGCGTCCCCCTCCCCCTACAATGAGCAGTTCTTC.

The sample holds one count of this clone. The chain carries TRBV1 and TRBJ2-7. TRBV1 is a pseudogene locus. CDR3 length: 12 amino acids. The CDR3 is CTSSPRPYEQYF. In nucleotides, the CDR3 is TGCACCAGCAGCCCCCGGCCCTACGAGCAGTACTTC.

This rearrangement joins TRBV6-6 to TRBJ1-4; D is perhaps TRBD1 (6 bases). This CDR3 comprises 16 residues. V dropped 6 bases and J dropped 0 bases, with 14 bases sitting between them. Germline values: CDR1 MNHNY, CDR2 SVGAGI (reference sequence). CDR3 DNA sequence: TGTGCCAGCAGCCCGCCCAGGGGATCAACTAATGAAAAACTGTTTTTT. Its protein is CASSPPRGSTNEKLFF.

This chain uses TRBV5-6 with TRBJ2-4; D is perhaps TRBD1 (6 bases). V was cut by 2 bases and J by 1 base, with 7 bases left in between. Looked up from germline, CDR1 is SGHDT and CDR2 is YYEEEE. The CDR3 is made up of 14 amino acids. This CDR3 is CASSFTGAKNIQYF. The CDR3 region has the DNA TGTGCCAGCAGCTTTACAGGGGCCAAAAACATTCAGTACTTC.

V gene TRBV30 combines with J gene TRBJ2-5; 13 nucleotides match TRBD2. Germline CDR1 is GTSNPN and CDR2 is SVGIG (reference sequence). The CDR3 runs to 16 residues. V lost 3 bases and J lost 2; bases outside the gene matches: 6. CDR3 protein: CAWSALGLAGQETQYF. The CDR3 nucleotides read TGTGCCTGGAGCGCCCTGGGACTAGCGGGACAAGAGACCCAGTACTTC.

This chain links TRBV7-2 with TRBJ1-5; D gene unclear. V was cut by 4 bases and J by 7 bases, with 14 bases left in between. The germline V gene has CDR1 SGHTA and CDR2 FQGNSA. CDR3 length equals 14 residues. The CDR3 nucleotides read TGTGCCAGCAGCTCGGACGTCCTTGGGCAGCCCCAGCATTTT. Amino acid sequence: CASSSDVLGQPQHF. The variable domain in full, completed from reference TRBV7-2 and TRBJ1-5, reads GAGVSQSPSNKVTEKGKDVELRCDPISGHTALYWYRQSLGQGLEFLIYFQGNSAPDKSGLPSDRFSAERTGGSVSTLTIQRTQQEDSAVYLCASSSDVLGQPQHFGDGTRLSIL.

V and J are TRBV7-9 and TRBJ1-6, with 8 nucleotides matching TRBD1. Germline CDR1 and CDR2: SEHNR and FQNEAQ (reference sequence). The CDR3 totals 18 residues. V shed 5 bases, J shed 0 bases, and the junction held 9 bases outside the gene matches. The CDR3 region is CASSNQGTGSSYNSPLHF. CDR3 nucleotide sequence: TGTGCCAGCAGCAACCAGGGGACAGGCAGCTCCTATAATTCACCCCTCCACTTT.

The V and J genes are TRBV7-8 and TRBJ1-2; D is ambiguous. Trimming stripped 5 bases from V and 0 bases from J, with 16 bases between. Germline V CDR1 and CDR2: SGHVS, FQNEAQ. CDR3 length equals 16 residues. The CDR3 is CASSDDIRATNYGYTF. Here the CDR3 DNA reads TGTGCCAGCAGCGACGATATCCGGGCTACTAACTATGGCTACACCTTC. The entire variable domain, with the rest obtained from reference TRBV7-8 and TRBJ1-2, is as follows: GAGVSQSPRYKVAKRGQDVALRCDPISGHVSLFWYQQALGQGPEFLTYFQNEAQLDKSGLPSDRFFAERPEGSVSTLKIQRTQQEDSAVYLCASSDDIRATNYGYTFGSGTRLTVV.

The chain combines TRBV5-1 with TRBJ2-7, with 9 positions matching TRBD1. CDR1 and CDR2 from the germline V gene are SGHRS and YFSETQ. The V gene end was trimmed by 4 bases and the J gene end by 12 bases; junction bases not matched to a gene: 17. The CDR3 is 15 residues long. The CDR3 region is CASSRGSGQGPEGYF. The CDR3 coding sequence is TGCGCCAGCAGCCGGGGGTCGGGACAGGGACCCGAGGGGTACTTC.

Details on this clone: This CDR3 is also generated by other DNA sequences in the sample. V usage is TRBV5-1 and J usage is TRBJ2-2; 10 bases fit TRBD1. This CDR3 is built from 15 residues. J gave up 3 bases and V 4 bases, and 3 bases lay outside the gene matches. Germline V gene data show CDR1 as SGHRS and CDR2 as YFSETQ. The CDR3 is CASSTGQGDTGELFF. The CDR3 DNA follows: TGCGCCAGCAGCACAGGACAGGGGGACACCGGGGAGCTGTTTTTT.

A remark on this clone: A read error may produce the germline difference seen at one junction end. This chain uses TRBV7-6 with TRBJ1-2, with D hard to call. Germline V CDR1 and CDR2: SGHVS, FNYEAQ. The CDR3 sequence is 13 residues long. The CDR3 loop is CASSFGGNFGYTF. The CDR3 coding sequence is TGTGCCAGCAGCTTTGGAGGGAACTTTGGCTACACCTTC.

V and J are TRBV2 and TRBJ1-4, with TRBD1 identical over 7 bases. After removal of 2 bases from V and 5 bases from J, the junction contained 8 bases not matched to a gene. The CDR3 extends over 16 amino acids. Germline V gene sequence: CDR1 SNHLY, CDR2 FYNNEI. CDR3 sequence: CASSEHLQGGNEKLFF. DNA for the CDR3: TGTGCCAGCAGTGAACATTTGCAGGGGGGCAATGAAAAACTGTTTTTT.

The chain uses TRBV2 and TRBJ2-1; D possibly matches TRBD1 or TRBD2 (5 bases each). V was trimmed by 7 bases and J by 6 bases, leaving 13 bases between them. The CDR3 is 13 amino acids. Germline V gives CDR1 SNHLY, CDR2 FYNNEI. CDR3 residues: CASNQGEGNEQFF. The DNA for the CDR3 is TGTGCCAGCAACCAGGGAGAGGGCAATGAGCAGTTCTTC.